The 27 T cell receptor beta chains in this list originate from one sample, sequenced in a study of T cell repertoires in cytomegalovirus infection. TCRdb processed the reads anew with MiXCR; each CDR3 protein has one entry. Counted here are tens of thousands of distinct CDR3 sequences, roughly 32% occurring once; the ten biggest clones make up just under 70%. These receptors' antigens are unknown. Sequencing used PBMCs, sequenced either directly or after in vitro stimulation (not recorded which). The receptors come from a human donor in good health (CMV status not recorded). Some clones in this sample may be carry-over from other donors' samples.

This sequence joins TRBV24-1 and TRBJ2-5; D perhaps matches TRBD2 (6 bases). Germline V CDR1 and CDR2: KGHDR, SFDVKD. The CDR3 contains 17 residues. Between the trimmed V and J ends, which lost 1 base and 1 base, there was a span of 15 bases. This chain's CDR3 is CATSDFIGGLLQETQYF. The CDR3 DNA sequence: TGTGCCACCAGTGATTTCATCGGGGGATTACTCCAAGAGACCCAGTACTTC.

The chain uses TRBV12-3 or TRBV12-4 and TRBJ1-2; 7 bases line up with TRBD1. V lost 6 bases, J lost 4 bases, and 5 bases stayed unmatched. The CDR3 runs to 13 residues. The CDR3 spells CASSWGQSYGYTF. In DNA form, the CDR3 reads TGTGCCAGCAGCTGGGGACAGAGCTATGGCTACACCTTC.

This clonotype was counted many times. The chain uses TRBV7-2 and TRBJ1-1; D gene ambiguous. The CDR3 consists of 12 residues. V lost 3 bases and J 6 bases, leaving 8 bases between the germline ends. CDR1 is SGHTA, CDR2 FQGNSA, per germline. The CDR3 bases are TGTGCCAGCAGCTTCGATCGCTCTGAAGCTTTCTTT. Translating it yields CASSFDRSEAFF.

The gene calls are TRBV5-4 and TRBJ1-1, with D unresolved. V was shortened by 2 bases and J by 4 bases, with 18 bases between the two germline ends. This CDR3 has 16 residues. Germline V gene data show CDR1 as SGHNT and CDR2 as YYREEE (reference sequence). CDR3 DNA sequence: TGTGCCAGCAGCTTCGGGGTTATCAAACCGGGCACTGAAGCTTTCTTT. Its protein is CASSFGVIKPGTEAFF.

This clonotype was seen more than once but under ten times. This chain's CDR3 is CASSPWGGDDNEQFF. The CDR3 DNA reads as TGTGCCAGCAGCCCCTGGGGAGGGGACGACAATGAGCAGTTCTTC. The chain joins TRBV7-6 to TRBJ2-1, with TRBD2 matching over 7 bases. V shed 5 bases and J 5 bases; nucleotides not matched to a gene: 9. CDR3 size: 15 residues. Germline assignment: CDR1 SGHVS and CDR2 FNYEAQ. Looking up the rest from reference TRBV7-6 and TRBJ2-1 gives the full variable domain: GAGVSQSPRYKVTKRGQDVALRCDPISGHVSLYWYRQALGQGPEFLTYFNYEAQQDKSGLPNDRFSAERPEGSISTLTIQRTEQRDSAMYRCASSPWGGDDNEQFFGPGTRLTVL.

The V gene is TRBV7-9, the J gene TRBJ2-5; 13 nucleotides agree with TRBD2. The CDR3 consists of 19 residues. Germline CDR1 reads SEHNR; CDR2 reads FQNEAQ (reference sequence). The J segment lost 4 bases and the V segment lost 5 bases, leaving 16 bases of the junction unmatched. In DNA form, the CDR3 reads TGTGCCAGCAGCGCCCCAAGACTAGCGGGGGGACCCGAATTAGAGACCCAGTACTTC. The encoded protein is CASSAPRLAGGPELETQYF.

This clonotype was recorded many times. The genes are TRBV7-8 and TRBJ2-3, with D maybe TRBD2 (6 bases). The V end was cut by 5 bases, the J end by 1 base, with 22 bases between. Per the germline V gene, CDR1 is SGHVS and CDR2 is FQNEAQ. The length of the CDR3 is 18 residues. CDR3 sequence: CASSPQWGAGGGTDTQYF. The CDR3 nucleotides are TGTGCCAGCAGCCCCCAGTGGGGAGCCGGGGGTGGCACAGATACGCAGTATTTT.

The CDR3 nucleotides are TGCGCCAGCAGCTTCTCTCCAACTGCAACTAATGAAAAACTGTTTTTT. This sequence encodes CASSFSPTATNEKLFF. This sequence joins TRBV4-1 and TRBJ1-4, with D uncertain. Germline V gives CDR1 MGHRA, CDR2 YSYEKL. The CDR3 has 16 amino acids. With 5 bases removed from V and 0 bases from J, the gap between germline ends came to 13 bases.

The V and J genes are TRBV7-2 and TRBJ2-1; weak D call: TRBD2 (7 bases). The V end was cut by 2 bases, the J end by 3 bases, with 11 bases between. Looked up from germline, CDR1 is SGHTA and CDR2 is FQGNSA. This CDR3 has 15 residues. The CDR3: CASSLTGGHYNEQFF. As DNA, the CDR3 is TGTGCCAGCAGCTTAACGGGGGGACACTACAATGAGCAGTTCTTC.

The chain links TRBV20-1 to TRBJ1-2, with 7 bases that match TRBD1. Per germline, CDR1 DFQATT and CDR2 SNEGSKA (reference sequence). The CDR3 is made up of 13 amino acids. Trimming took 5 bases from V and 2 from J; bases not matched to a gene: 5. Written as DNA, the CDR3 is TGCAGTGCTGATCGACAGGGAAACTATGGCTACACCTTC. Its translation is CSADRQGNYGYTF.

The gene calls are TRBV20-1 and TRBJ1-1; the match to TRBD1 covers 10 bases. V lost 2 bases and J lost 2; bases outside the gene matches: 8. From germline, CDR1 is DFQATT and CDR2 SNEGSKA (reference sequence). CDR3 length equals 16 residues. CDR3 coding DNA: TGCAGTGCTAGAAATACGGGGACAGGGGCCAACACTGAAGCTTTCTTT. Amino acids: CSARNTGTGANTEAFF.

This clonotype was counted between two and nine times. The chain is built from TRBV6-1 and TRBJ2-7; 7 bases match TRBD1. V lost 5 bases and J lost 0; bases outside the gene matches: 13. Germline V CDR1 and CDR2: MNHNS, SASEGT. This CDR3 is 17 amino acids long. CDR3 coding DNA: TGTGCCAGCAGTTACTCCCTCCGTGGGGACAGCTCCTACGAGCAGTACTTC. Its translation: CASSYSLRGDSSYEQYF.

The CDR3 reads CSATRTSGGAFSTDTQYF. DNA of the CDR3: TGCAGTGCCACCCGGACTAGCGGGGGGGCTTTCAGCACAGATACGCAGTATTTT. The chain uses TRBV20-1 and TRBJ2-3, with 15 nucleotides matching TRBD2. The CDR3 runs to 18 residues. Germline CDR1 and CDR2: DFQATT and SNEGSKA (reference sequence). Trimming at V came to 6 bases and at J to 0 bases, leaving 10 bases not matched to a gene.

This chain links TRBV29-1 with TRBJ2-3; no definite D call. The length of the CDR3 is 11 residues. Trimming stripped 4 bases from V and 4 bases from J, with 6 bases between. CDR1 and CDR2 (germline): SQVTM, ANQGSEA. This CDR3 reads CSVGSPDTQYF. CDR3 DNA sequence: TGCAGCGTTGGCTCCCCAGATACGCAGTATTTT.

The rearrangement joins TRBV6-1 to TRBJ2-7; 7 nucleotides match TRBD1. The CDR3 loop spans 19 amino acids. Losses at the gene ends were 2 bases for V and 1 base for J; bases not matched to a gene: 17. The germline gives CDR1 MNHNS, CDR2 SASEGT. CDR3 sequence reads: CASSETILRTGPRSYEQYF. CDR3 in DNA: TGTGCCAGCAGTGAAACAATTCTAAGGACAGGCCCTAGGTCCTACGAGCAGTACTTC.

Ten or more counts support this clonotype. V and J are TRBV7-2 and TRBJ2-7; D is perhaps TRBD1 or TRBD2 (6 bases each). CDR3 size: 18 residues. From germline, CDR1 is SGHTA and CDR2 FQGNSA. Trimming took 2 bases from V and 4 from J, leaving 24 bases between them. This chain's CDR3 is CASSLPPISGATVYEQYF. CDR3 nucleotide sequence: TGTGCCAGCAGCTTACCACCCATTTCGGGGGCCACAGTTTACGAGCAGTACTTC. Combining the CDR3 with reference TRBV7-2 and TRBJ2-7 gives the whole variable domain GAGVSQSPSNKVTEKGKDVELRCDPISGHTALYWYRQSLGQGLEFLIYFQGNSAPDKSGLPSDRFSAERTGGSVSTLTIQRTQQEDSAVYLCASSLPPISGATVYEQYFGPGTRLTVT.

The rearrangement joins TRBV20-1 to TRBJ2-1; no clear D gene. Deletions cut 6 bases from V and 5 bases from J, with 23 bases between. The V gene's germline CDR1 is DFQATT and CDR2 SNEGSKA (reference sequence). This CDR3 comprises 16 residues. In DNA form, the CDR3 reads TGCAGTGCAGAGAGAGGTAGGCCCGACTTCGACAATGAGCAGTTCTTC. It encodes CSAERGRPDFDNEQFF.

The chain has TRBV4-1 and TRBJ2-6; tentative D call: TRBD2 (5 bases). V shed 8 bases and J shed 1 base, with 21 bases lying between them. The CDR3 extends over 18 amino acids. Germline CDR1 MGHRA, CDR2 YSYEKL. The CDR3 loop reads CASRNPLGSPSGANVLTF. DNA for the CDR3: TGCGCCAGCCGCAACCCACTAGGCTCCCCATCTGGGGCCAACGTCCTGACTTTC.

The chain joins TRBV6-6 to TRBJ2-1; a weak D match, TRBD1 (5 bases). Germline V lookup: CDR1 MNHNY, CDR2 SVGAGI (reference sequence). CDR3 length: 11 amino acids. V gave up 4 bases and J gave up 10 bases, with 8 bases separating them. CDR3 nucleotide sequence: TGTGCCAGCAGTTTGACAGAGGAGCAGTTCTTC. Encoded protein: CASSLTEEQFF.

The V call is TRBV7-2, the J call TRBJ2-1, with TRBD2 matching 14 bases. Germline-derived CDR1 and CDR2 are SGHTA and FQGNSA. After removal of 5 bases from V and 4 bases from J, the junction contained 4 bases not matched to a gene. The CDR3 runs 16 residues. The CDR3: CASSIRTSGGYNEQFF. For the CDR3, the DNA is TGTGCCAGCAGCATCCGGACTAGCGGGGGGTACAATGAGCAGTTCTTC.

This clonotype came up a few times. The chain is built from TRBV4-1 and TRBJ1-5, with 7 bases identical to TRBD1. V was pared by 0 bases and J by 6 bases, with 5 bases of the junction left unmatched. CDR3 size: 15 residues. Per the germline V gene, CDR1 is MGHRA and CDR2 is YSYEKL. DNA of the CDR3: TGCGCCAGCAGCCAAGAATGCAGGGGGTCTCAGCCCCAGCATTTT. Residues: CASSQECRGSQPQHF.

This clonotype was detected only once. The rearrangement joins TRBV27 to TRBJ1-1; D remains ambiguous. The CDR3 length is 12 residues. Germline lookup yields CDR1 MNHEY and CDR2 SMNVEV (reference sequence). Trimming removed 6 bases from V and 11 bases from J, with 16 bases in between. The CDR3 DNA reads as TGTGCCAGCAGCCGAGACTCCTGGCGTGCTTTCTTT. It yields the protein CASSRDSWRAFF.

This clonotype was detected a few times. The chain recombines TRBV4-1 with TRBJ2-5; D unclear. This CDR3 spans 11 amino acids. The V and J ends lost 3 bases and 5 bases respectively, with 4 bases between them. Germline values: CDR1 MGHRA, CDR2 YSYEKL. The CDR3 nucleotides are TGCGCCAGCAGCCAGGCGGAGACCCAGTACTTC. It codes for CASSQAETQYF.

This clonotype showed up just a few times. The rearrangement uses TRBV12-3 or TRBV12-4 and TRBJ1-1, with D uncertain. Trimming pared 7 bases from V and 5 bases from J, leaving 11 bases between. The CDR3 has 12 amino acids. The CDR3 nucleotides are TGTGCCAGCACCTGGGGTGGGACTGAAGCTTTCTTT. It is translated as CASTWGGTEAFF.

This clonotype was seen more than once but under ten times. The chain carries TRBV27 and TRBJ2-5, with a possible D match to TRBD2 (5 bases). This CDR3 has 14 amino acids. CDR1 is MNHEY and CDR2 is SMNVEV in the germline V gene (reference sequence). V lost 8 bases and J lost 3, with 16 bases in between. The chain's CDR3 is CASGPSDWKETQYF. CDR3 DNA: TGTGCCAGCGGTCCATCGGACTGGAAAGAGACCCAGTACTTC.

The CDR3 coding sequence is TGTGCCAGCAGCGAAATAGCGGGAGACGCCAAAAACATTCAGTACTTC. Its protein product is CASSEIAGDAKNIQYF. J is TRBJ2-4 and V is TRBV7-1; 9 bases line up with TRBD2. TRBV7-1 is assigned to the ORF class and has an uncertain function. Losses at the gene ends were 5 bases for V and 1 base for J; bases not matched to a gene: 6. The CDR3 spans 16 residues.

This clonotype came up a few times. This rearrangement joins TRBV7-6 to TRBJ1-5, with D unclear. V shed 5 bases and J shed 1 base, with 9 bases lying between them. This CDR3 comprises 14 residues. Germline CDR1 is SGHVS and CDR2 is FNYEAQ. Written as DNA, the CDR3 is TGTGCCAGCAGCGCCACTGGGAGCAATCAGCCCCAGCATTTT. This codes for CASSATGSNQPQHF. The variable domain in full, completed from reference TRBV7-6 and TRBJ1-5, reads GAGVSQSPRYKVTKRGQDVALRCDPISGHVSLYWYRQALGQGPEFLTYFNYEAQQDKSGLPNDRFSAERPEGSISTLTIQRTEQRDSAMYRCASSATGSNQPQHFGDGTRLSIL.